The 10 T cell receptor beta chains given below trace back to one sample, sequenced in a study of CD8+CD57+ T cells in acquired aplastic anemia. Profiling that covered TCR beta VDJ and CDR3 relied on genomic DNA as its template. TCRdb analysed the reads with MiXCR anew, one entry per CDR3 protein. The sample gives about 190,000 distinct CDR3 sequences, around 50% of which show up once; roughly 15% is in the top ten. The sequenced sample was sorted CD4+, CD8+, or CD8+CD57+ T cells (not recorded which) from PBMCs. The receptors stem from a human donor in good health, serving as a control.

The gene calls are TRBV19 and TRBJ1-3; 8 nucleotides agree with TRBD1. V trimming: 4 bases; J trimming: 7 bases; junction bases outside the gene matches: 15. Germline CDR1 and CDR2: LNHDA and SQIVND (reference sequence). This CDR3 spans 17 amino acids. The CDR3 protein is CASSTYLQGAIRNTIYF. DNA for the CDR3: TGTGCCAGTAGTACCTACCTCCAGGGGGCTATCCGGAACACCATATATTTT.

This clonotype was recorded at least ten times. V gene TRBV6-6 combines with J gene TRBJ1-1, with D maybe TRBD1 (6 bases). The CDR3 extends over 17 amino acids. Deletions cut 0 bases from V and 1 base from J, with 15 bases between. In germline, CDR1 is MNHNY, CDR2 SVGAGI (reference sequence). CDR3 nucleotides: TGTGCCAGCAGTTACTCGATACCGGGGGCCCCGAACACTGAAGCTTTCTTT. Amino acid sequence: CASSYSIPGAPNTEAFF.

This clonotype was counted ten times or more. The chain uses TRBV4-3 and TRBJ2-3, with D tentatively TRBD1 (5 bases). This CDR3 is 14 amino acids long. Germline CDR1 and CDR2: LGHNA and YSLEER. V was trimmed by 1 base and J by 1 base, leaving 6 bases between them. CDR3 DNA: TGCGCCAGCAGCCAAGTACAGGGCACAGATACGCAGTATTTT. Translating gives CASSQVQGTDTQYF.

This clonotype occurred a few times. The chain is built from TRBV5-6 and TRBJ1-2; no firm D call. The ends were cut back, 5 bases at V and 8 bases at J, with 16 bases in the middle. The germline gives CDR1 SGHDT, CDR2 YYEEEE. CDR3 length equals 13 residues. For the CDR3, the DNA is TGTGCCAGCAGTCTACGCGCCGTCGGCGGCTACACCTTC. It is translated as CASSLRAVGGYTF.

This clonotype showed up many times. The CDR3 is CASSLESGGPYNEQFF. As DNA, the CDR3 is TGTGCCAGCAGTCTAGAGAGCGGGGGGCCTTACAATGAGCAGTTCTTC. This rearrangement joins TRBV12-3 or TRBV12-4 to TRBJ2-1; TRBD2 matches 9 bases. The CDR3 sequence is 16 residues long. The J segment lost 4 bases and the V segment lost 5 bases, leaving 9 bases of the junction unmatched.

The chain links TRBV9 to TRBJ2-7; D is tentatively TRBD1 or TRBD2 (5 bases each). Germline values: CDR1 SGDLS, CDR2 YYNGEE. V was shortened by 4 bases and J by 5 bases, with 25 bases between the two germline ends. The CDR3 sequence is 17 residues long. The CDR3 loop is CASSPGTGDLALDEQYF. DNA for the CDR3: TGTGCCAGCAGCCCAGGAACCGGGGACCTAGCCTTGGACGAGCAGTACTTC. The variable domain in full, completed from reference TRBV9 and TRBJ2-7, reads DSGVTQTPKHLITATGQRVTLRCSPRSGDLSVYWYQQSLDQGLQFLIQYYNGEERAKGNILERFSAQQFPDLHSELNLSSLELGDSALYFCASSPGTGDLALDEQYFGPGTRLTVT.

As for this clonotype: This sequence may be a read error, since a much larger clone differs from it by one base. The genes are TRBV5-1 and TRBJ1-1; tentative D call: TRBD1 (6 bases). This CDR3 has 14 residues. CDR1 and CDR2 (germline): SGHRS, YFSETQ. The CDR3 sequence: CASSQGTVNTEASF. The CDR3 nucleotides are TGCGCCAGCAGCCAGGGGACGGTGAACACTGAAGCTTCCTTT. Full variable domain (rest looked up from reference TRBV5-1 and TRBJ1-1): KAGVTQTPRYLIKTRGQQVTLSCSPISGHRSVSWYQQTPGQGLQFLFEYFSETQRNKGNFPGRFSGRQFSNSRSEMNVSTLELGDSALYLCASSQGTVNTEASFGQGTRLTVV.

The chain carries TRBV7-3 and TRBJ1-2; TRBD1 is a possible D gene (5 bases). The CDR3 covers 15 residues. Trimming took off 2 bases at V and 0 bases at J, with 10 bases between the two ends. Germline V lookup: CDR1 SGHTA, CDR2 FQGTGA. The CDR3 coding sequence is TGTGCCAGCAGCTTAGAACAGGAAGCTAACTATGGCTACACCTTC. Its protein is CASSLEQEANYGYTF.

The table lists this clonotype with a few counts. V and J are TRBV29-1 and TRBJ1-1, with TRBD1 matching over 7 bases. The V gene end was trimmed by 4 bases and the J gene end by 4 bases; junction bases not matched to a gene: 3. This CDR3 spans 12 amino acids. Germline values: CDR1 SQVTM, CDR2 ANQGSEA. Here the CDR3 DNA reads TGCAGCGTTGTTCGACAGGGCACTGAAGCTTTCTTT. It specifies CSVVRQGTEAFF.

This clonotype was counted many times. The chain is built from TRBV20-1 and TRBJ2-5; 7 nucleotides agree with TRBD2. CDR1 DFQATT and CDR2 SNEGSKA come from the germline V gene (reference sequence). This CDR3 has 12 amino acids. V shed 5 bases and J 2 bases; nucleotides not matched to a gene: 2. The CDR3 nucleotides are TGCAGTGCTTTCGGGGGGCAAGAGACCCAGTACTTC. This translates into CSAFGGQETQYF.